This T cell receptor beta chain came from a study of blood T cell repertoires in COVID-19 (dated by TCRdb to 2018 to 2021). A note on the overall study: Samples from collaborators originated in the United States, Italy and Spain and spanned both the acute and convalescent phases of COVID-19. The prospective study material was composed of cDNA or gDNA derived from T cells, B-cell-depleted T cells, or PBMCs. The dataset comprised deeply sampled blood TCRbeta repertoires from subjects exposed to, actively infected with, or recovered from COVID-19. The repertoires were made available in a free public database intended to serve as a resource for research on the immune response to SARS-CoV-2. The samples were drawn from the first 160 participants of the ongoing ImmuneRACE study and from some 1,300 subjects provided by 6 global collaborators. A de-identified subject ID, COVID-19 status, age in years and sex were almost always included in the sample metadata. HLA class I and class II types, where available, came from metadata supplied by the sample provider rather than from assay-based typing. The paper as a whole reports these results and caveats: Clinical and demographic metadata were provided uncurated, with the amount varying by source and participant.

On this clone: No antigen is known for it. No quality values exist for individual bases; no much larger clone is one base distant.

TCRbeta CDR3 regions were amplified from genomic DNA by means of the immunoSEQ Assay, a bias-controlled multiplex PCR. Under the source paper's analysis protocol: Within the assay, amplification of reference gene primers was used to estimate how many nucleated cells each sample contained. To quantify the absolute abundance of each unique TCRbeta CDR3 rearrangement, sequence reads were collapsed and filtered. For each sample, productive Simpson clonality was calculated by taking the square root of Simpson's diversity index across productive rearrangements. The table was pulled from immuneACCESS by TCRdb, which kept in-frame rearrangements only. Such tables lose some clones; where checked, under half of the loss comes from unresolved V genes, and the rest has no known cause. That table gives V, J and clone size, and the DNA gave D and trimming. This sample is represented by 150,000 or so clones; more than 75% of them were singletons. In total, the top ten clones hold about 6.5% of the sample.

The germline V gene (reference sequence) yields LNHDA for CDR1 and SQIVND for CDR2. From cysteine to phenylalanine, the CDR3 is 16 amino acids long. Of the read, only the CDR3 DNA is kept; its 48 bases are in frame from base 1. After removal of 4 bases from V and 3 bases from J, the junction retains 6 bases not matched to a gene. The collaborating institutions used their own protocols to collect whole blood in K2EDTA tubes. Collaborator samples were shipped for TCRbeta analysis as frozen whole blood, isolated PBMCs, or DNA extracted from either sample type. The clonotype originates from an elderly man with acute or convalescent COVID-19. Recombination connected TRBV19 to TRBJ1-1; 12 bases in between match TRBD1. Sequences were obtained from peripheral blood. The nucleotide sequence reads TGTGCCAGTAGTAAGGGACAGGGGGCTAGGTACACTGAAGCTTTCTTT. This gives the protein CASSKGQGARYTEAFF.